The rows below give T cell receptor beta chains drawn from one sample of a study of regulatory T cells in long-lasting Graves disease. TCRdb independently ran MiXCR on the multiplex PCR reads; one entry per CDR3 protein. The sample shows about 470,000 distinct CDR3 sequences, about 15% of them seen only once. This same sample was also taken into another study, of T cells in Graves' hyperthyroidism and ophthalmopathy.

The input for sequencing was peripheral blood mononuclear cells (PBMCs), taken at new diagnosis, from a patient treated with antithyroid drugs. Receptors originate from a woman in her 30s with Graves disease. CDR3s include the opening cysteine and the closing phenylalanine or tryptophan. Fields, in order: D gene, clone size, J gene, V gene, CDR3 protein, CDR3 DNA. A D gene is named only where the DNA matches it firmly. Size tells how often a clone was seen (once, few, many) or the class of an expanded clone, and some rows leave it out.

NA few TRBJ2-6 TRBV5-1 CASSLVGAVGANVLTF TGCGCCAGCAGCCTGGTTGGGGCGGTTGGGGCCAACGTCCTGACTTTC
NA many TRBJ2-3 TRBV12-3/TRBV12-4 CASSPDWQTDTQYF TGTGCCAGCAGTCCCGACTGGCAGACAGATACGCAGTATTTT
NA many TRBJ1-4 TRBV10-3 CAISPTTGRNEKLFF TGTGCCATCTCCCCGACAACAGGGCGAAATGAAAAACTGTTTTTT
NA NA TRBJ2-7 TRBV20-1 CSARDWPGETYEQYF TGCAGTGCTAGAGATTGGCCAGGGGAAACCTACGAGCAGTACTTC
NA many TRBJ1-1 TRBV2 CASSAQGTTEAFF TGTGCCAGCTCGGCGCAGGGGACCACTGAAGCTTTCTTT
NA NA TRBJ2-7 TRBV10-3 CAISEPGIGSSYEQYF TGTGCCATCAGTGAGCCGGGAATTGGCAGCTCCTACGAGCAGTACTTC
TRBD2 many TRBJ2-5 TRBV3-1 CASSQDSLRLAGERETQYF TGTGCCAGCAGCCAAGATTCCCTTCGGCTAGCGGGAGAGCGGGAGACCCAGTACTTC
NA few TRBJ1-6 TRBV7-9 CASSGSSAYNSPLHF TGTGCCAGCAGCGGGAGTAGCGCCTATAATTCACCCCTCCACTTT
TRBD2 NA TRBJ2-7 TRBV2 CASSRDYEEKQYF TGTGCCAGCAGTAGGGACTACGAGGAGAAGCAGTACTTC
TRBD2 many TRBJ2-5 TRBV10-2 CASSQSSGQETQYF TGCGCCAGCAGCCAATCTAGCGGGCAAGAGACCCAGTACTTC
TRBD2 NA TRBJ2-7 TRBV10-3 CAMRSGRAEQYF TGTGCCATGCGTAGCGGGAGGGCCGAGCAGTACTTC
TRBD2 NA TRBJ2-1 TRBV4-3 CASSLRFGTQSRTRKQFF TGCGCCAGCAGCCTTCGCTTCGGGACCCAGAGCAGGACTAGGAAGCAGTTCTTC
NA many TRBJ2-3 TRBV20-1 CSARGSARDTQYF TGCAGTGCTAGAGGTTCAGCTAGAGATACGCAGTATTTT